Below, 12 T cell receptor beta chains from the same sample are listed, as sequenced in a study of blood T cell repertoires in COVID-19 (dated by TCRdb to 2018 to 2020). The protocol used for the library was the immunoSEQ multiplex PCR assay. This immuneACCESS table, as held by TCRdb, lists in-frame sequences with V and J called but not all clones. Of the missing ones, under half trace to an unresolved V gene in checked studies; the others have no known cause. The sample table lists under 200,000 clones, roughly 90% of them with a count of one. Less than 8% of the sample comes from the top ten. The sample taken for sequencing was PBMCs or T cells enriched from blood (not recorded which). These receptors came from a woman aged 50 to 60 who had recovered from COVID-19.

The chain employs TRBV27 and TRBJ1-2; 7 nucleotides align to TRBD1. V was pared by 2 bases and J by 6 bases, with 6 bases of the junction left unmatched. The CDR3 sequence is 14 residues long. Germline V gene sequence: CDR1 MNHEY, CDR2 SMNVEV (reference sequence). DNA for the CDR3: TGTGCCAGCAGTTTACAGCCCGGGACAGATGGCTACACCTTC. Encoded protein: CASSLQPGTDGYTF.

This chain uses TRBV15 with TRBJ1-2, with a tentative D call TRBD1 (5 bases). The germline V gene encodes CDR1 LNHNV and CDR2 YYDKDF (reference sequence). V was pared by 2 bases and J by 4 bases, with 14 bases between. The CDR3 consists of 15 residues. CDR3 loop: CATSRPRAFTYGYTF. The CDR3 coding sequence is TGTGCCACCAGCAGACCCAGGGCTTTCACCTATGGCTACACCTTC. Full variable domain (missing parts from reference TRBV15 and TRBJ1-2): DAMVIQNPRYQVTQFGKPVTLSCSQTLNHNVMYWYQQKSSQAPKLLFHYYDKDFNNEADTPDNFQSRRPNTSFCFLDIRSPGLGDTAMYLCATSRPRAFTYGYTFGSGTRLTVV.

V and J are TRBV2 and TRBJ1-6, with no clear D. This CDR3 spans 14 amino acids. Germline CDR1 SNHLY, CDR2 FYNNEI. V was clipped by 7 bases and J by 5 bases, with 12 bases between them. CDR3 sequence: CASNIQRNNSPLHF. The CDR3 bases are TGTGCCAGCAACATACAGAGAAATAATTCACCCCTCCACTTT.

This clone was detected only a few times. This sequence joins TRBV6-4 and TRBJ2-3; 10 bases align to TRBD2. The V gene end was trimmed by 3 bases and the J gene end by 2 bases; junction bases not matched to a gene: 5. The CDR3 runs 16 residues. CDR1 and CDR2 from the germline V gene are MRHNA and SNTAGT. CDR3 in amino acids: CASSEVSGGATDTQYF. CDR3 nucleotide sequence: TGTGCCAGCAGTGAAGTCAGCGGGGGGGCCACAGATACGCAGTATTTT.

J is TRBJ1-2 and V is TRBV5-6; D gene uncertain. This CDR3 has 14 residues. V lost 3 bases to trimming and J lost 1 base, with 10 bases between them. CDR1 is SGHDT and CDR2 is YYEEEE in the germline V gene. The CDR3 bases are TGTGCCAGCAGCTCGTTACAGAATAACTATGGCTACACCTTC. It translates to CASSSLQNNYGYTF.

This clone turned up a few times. This sequence joins TRBV4-2 and TRBJ1-2; TRBD1 agrees at 9 bases. V shed 0 bases and J 7 bases; nucleotides not matched to a gene: 6. This CDR3 region has 15 residues. The germline V gene has CDR1 LGHNA and CDR2 YNFKEQ. CDR3 DNA: TGTGCCAGCAGCCAAGATACGGGGACAGGGAGTGGCTACACCTTC. Protein sequence: CASSQDTGTGSGYTF.

V and J are TRBV27 and TRBJ2-3, with unresolved D. CDR3 size: 15 residues. Looked up from germline, CDR1 is MNHEY and CDR2 is SMNVEV (reference sequence). V was cut by 5 bases and J by 6 bases, with 18 bases left in between. CDR3 bases: TGTGCCAGCAGTCCGTCGTCCGCGAAACGCGATACGCAGTATTTT. Its translation is CASSPSSAKRDTQYF.

The rearrangement links TRBV27 to TRBJ1-2; D might be TRBD1 (5 bases). V dropped 4 bases and J dropped 7 bases, with 16 bases sitting between them. Per germline, CDR1 MNHEY and CDR2 SMNVEV (reference sequence). This CDR3 spans 14 amino acids. In DNA, the CDR3 is TGTGCCAGCAGTTCCTTCGGGGCCGGGGGTGGCTACACCTTC. It is translated as CASSSFGAGGGYTF.

This chain uses TRBV7-8 with TRBJ2-3, with TRBD1 identical over 8 bases. V shed 1 base, J shed 0 bases, and the junction held 3 bases outside the gene matches. This CDR3 spans 16 amino acids. CDR1 and CDR2 from the germline V gene are SGHVS and FQNEAQ. CDR3 in DNA: TGTGCCAGCAGCTTAGAGGACAGGGTGAGCACAGATACGCAGTATTTT. Amino acid sequence: CASSLEDRVSTDTQYF. Complete variable domain (other parts from reference TRBV7-8 and TRBJ2-3): GAGVSQSPRYKVAKRGQDVALRCDPISGHVSLFWYQQALGQGPEFLTYFQNEAQLDKSGLPSDRFFAERPEGSVSTLKIQRTQQEDSAVYLCASSLEDRVSTDTQYFGPGTRLTVL.

The chain links TRBV6-5 to TRBJ2-5, with 10 bases fitting TRBD2. Germline CDR1 is MNHEY and CDR2 is SVGAGI. CDR3 size: 14 residues. The V and J ends lost 7 bases and 5 bases, in that order; junction bases with no gene match: 7. CDR3 in DNA: TGTGCCAGCACCCGGACGACTAGCGGGGAGACCCAGTACTTC. Translation gives CASTRTTSGETQYF.

Only one count was recorded for this clone. The V and J genes are TRBV19 and TRBJ2-1; D is unclear. CDR1 LNHDA and CDR2 SQIVND come from the germline V gene (reference sequence). Between the trimmed V and J ends, which lost 3 bases and 8 bases, there was a span of 11 bases. The CDR3 runs 13 residues. The CDR3 bases are TGTGCCAGTAGTATTACCAGGATAGATGAGCAGTTCTTC. Its protein is CASSITRIDEQFF. Drawing the rest from reference TRBV19 and TRBJ2-1, the complete variable domain is DGGITQSPKYLFRKEGQNVTLSCEQNLNHDAMYWYRQDPGQGLRLIYYSQIVNDFQKGDIAEGYSVSREKKESFPLTVTSAQKNPTAFYLCASSITRIDEQFFGPGTRLTVL.

The chain is built from TRBV5-6 and TRBJ2-5, with a possible D match to TRBD1 (6 bases). Trimming took off 6 bases at V and 8 bases at J, with 23 bases between the two ends. Germline V lookup: CDR1 SGHDT, CDR2 YYEEEE. This CDR3 has 15 amino acids. The CDR3 DNA is TGTGCCAGCAACAACGTGGATAGGACAGAGGGAACCCAGTACTTC. It is translated as CASNNVDRTEGTQYF. The full variable domain, its missing parts supplied by reference TRBV5-6 and TRBJ2-5, is DAGVTQSPTHLIKTRGQQVTLRCSPKSGHDTVSWYQQALGQGPQFIFQYYEEEERQRGNFPDRFSGHQFPNYSSELNVNALLLGDSALYLCASNNVDRTEGTQYFGPGTRLLVL.